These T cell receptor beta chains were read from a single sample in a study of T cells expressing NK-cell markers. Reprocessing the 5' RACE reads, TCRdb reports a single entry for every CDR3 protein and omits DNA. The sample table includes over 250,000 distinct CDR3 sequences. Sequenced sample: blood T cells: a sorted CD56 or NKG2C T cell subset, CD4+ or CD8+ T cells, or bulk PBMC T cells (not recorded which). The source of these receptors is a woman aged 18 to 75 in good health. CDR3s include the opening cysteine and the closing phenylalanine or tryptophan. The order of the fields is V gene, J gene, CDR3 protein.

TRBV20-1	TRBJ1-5	CSARDRVRGSSNQPQHF
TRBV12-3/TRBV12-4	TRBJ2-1	CASSFGTGAIEQFF
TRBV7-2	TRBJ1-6	CASSLWGSGGNSPLHF
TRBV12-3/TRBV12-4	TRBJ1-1	CASSFVRPNTEAFF
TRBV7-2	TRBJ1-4	CASSFGTGREKLFF
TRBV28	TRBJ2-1	CAIRDRGEQFF
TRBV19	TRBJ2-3	CASTTILAGDTDTQYF
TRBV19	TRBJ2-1	CASSWDREAYNEQFF
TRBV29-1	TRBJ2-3	CSSVGGSTDTQYF
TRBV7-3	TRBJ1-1	CASSLGSPTEAFF
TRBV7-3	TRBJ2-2	CASSLSGAGNTGELFF
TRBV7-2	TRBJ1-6	CASSLQGRRVNSPLHF
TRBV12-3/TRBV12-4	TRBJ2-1	CASSPPARYNEQFF
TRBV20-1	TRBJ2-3	CSARVSGNTDTQYF
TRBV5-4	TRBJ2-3	CASSQGLAGDTQYF
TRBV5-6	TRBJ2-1	CASSSTRGGGNEQFF
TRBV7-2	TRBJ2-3	CASSLGVGGGTDTQYF
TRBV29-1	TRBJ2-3	CSVGLWSTDTQYF
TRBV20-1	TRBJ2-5	CSARYAGRDQETQYF
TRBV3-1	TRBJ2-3	CASSQQGPNTQYF